This T cell receptor (beta chain) was sequenced for a study of response to subunit inactivated influenza vaccine. Regarding the study as a whole: The authors proposed limited new T cell recruitment per seasonal influenza vaccination.

This clonotype was detected a few times. Its antigen is currently unknown. TCRdb re-called the RT-PCR reads through MiXCR, storing one row per CDR3 protein. The sample lists hundreds of thousands of distinct CDR3 sequences; around 9.9% were seen once. This CDR3 has 13 amino acids. The V and J ends lost 6 bases and 4 bases, in that order; junction bases with no gene match: 4. Sequenced here: PBMCs from blood, sampled around seven weeks after vaccination. V and J are TRBV12-3 or TRBV12-4 and TRBJ1-2; TRBD1 matches 8 bases. The receptor comes from a man aged 45-60 years who received an inactivated influenza vaccine. The CDR3 here is CASSLRGPYGYTF. The CDR3 DNA reads TGTGCCAGCAGCCTCAGGGGGCCCTATGGCTACACCTTC.